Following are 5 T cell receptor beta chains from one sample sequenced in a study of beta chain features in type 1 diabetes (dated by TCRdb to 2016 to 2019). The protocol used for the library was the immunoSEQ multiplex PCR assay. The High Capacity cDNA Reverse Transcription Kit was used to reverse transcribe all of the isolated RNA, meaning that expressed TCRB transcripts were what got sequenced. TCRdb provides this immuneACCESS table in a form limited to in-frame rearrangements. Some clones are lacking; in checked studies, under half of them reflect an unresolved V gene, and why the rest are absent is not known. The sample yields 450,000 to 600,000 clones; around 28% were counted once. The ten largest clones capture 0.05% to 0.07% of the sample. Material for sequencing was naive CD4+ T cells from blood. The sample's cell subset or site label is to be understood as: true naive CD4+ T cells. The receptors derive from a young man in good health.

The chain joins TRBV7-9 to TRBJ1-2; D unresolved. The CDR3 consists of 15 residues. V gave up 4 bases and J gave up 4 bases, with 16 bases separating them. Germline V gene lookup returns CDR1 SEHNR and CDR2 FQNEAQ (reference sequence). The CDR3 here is CASSSTGISTYGYTF. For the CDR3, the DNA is TGTGCCAGCAGCTCCACGGGGATCTCGACCTATGGCTACACCTTC.

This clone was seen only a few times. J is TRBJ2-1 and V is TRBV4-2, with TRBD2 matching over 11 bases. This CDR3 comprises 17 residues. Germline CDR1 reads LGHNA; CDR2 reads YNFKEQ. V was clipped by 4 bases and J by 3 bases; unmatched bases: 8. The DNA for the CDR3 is TGTGCCAGCAGCCTTGTACTAGCGGGAGTAGGCTACAATGAGCAGTTCTTC. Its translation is CASSLVLAGVGYNEQFF.

In DNA, the CDR3 is TGCGCCAGCAGCCAAGAATACACGGCCCACGAGCAGTACTTC. Amino acid sequence: CASSQEYTAHEQYF. The gene calls are TRBV4-3 and TRBJ2-7; no clear D gene. Germline V gives CDR1 LGHNA, CDR2 YSLEER. The V gene lost 0 bases and the J gene lost 5 bases, with 11 bases spanning the gap. This CDR3 is built from 14 residues.

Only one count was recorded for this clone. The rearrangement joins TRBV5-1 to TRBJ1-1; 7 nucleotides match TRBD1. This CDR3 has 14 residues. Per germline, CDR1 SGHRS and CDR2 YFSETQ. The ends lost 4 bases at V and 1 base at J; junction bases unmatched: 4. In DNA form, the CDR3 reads TGCGCCAGCAGCGTCGGGACAGCGAACACTGAAGCTTTCTTT. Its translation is CASSVGTANTEAFF.

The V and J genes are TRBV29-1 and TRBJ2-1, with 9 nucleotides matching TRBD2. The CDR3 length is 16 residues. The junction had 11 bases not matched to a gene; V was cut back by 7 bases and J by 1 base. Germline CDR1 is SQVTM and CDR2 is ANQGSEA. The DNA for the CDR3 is TGCAGCGCCGAGGGGCGGGAGGGCCAATCCTACAATGAGCAGTTCTTC. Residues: CSAEGREGQSYNEQFF.